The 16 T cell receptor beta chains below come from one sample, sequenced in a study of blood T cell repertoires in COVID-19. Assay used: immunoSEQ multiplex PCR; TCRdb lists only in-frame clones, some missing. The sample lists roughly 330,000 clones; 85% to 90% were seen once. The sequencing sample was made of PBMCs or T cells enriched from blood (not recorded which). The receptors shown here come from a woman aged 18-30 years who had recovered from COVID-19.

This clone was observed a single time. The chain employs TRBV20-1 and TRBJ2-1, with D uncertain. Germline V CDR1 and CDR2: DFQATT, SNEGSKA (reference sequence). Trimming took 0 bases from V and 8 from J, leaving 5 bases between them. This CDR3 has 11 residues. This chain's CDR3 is CSARDLHEQFF. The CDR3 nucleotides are TGCAGTGCTAGAGATCTCCATGAGCAGTTCTTC.

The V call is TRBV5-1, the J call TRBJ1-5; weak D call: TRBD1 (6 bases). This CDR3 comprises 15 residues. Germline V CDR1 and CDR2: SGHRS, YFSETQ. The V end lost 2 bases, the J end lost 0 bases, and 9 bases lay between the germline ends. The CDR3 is CASSFEGHSNQPQHF. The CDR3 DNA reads TGCGCCAGCAGCTTTGAGGGACATAGCAATCAGCCCCAGCATTTT.

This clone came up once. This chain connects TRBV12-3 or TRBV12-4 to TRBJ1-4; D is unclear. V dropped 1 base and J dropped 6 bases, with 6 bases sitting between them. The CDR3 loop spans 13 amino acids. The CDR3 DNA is TGTGCCAGCAGTTTAGGGCAGGATGAAAAACTGTTTTTT. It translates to CASSLGQDEKLFF.

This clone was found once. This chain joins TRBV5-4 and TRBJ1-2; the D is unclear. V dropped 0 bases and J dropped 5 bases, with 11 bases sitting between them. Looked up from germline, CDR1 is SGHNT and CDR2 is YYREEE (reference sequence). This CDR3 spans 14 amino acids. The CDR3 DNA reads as TGTGCCAGCAGCTTGGATGGCAGTATTTATGGCTACACCTTC. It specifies CASSLDGSIYGYTF.

The CDR3 is CASSVSGTPEVMMQFF. CDR3 in DNA: TGTGCCAGCAGCGTCTCCGGGACACCTGAGGTTATGATGCAGTTCTTC. The chain joins TRBV9 to TRBJ2-1, with D possibly matching TRBD1 (6 bases). Trimming removed 2 bases at V and 12 bases at J, with 24 bases between. Germline V lookup: CDR1 SGDLS, CDR2 YYNGEE. The CDR3 runs to 16 residues.

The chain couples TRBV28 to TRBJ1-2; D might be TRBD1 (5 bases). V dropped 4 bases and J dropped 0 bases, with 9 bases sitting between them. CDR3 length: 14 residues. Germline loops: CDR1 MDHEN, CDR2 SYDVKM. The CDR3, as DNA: TGTGCCAGCAGTTGGGGCCCAGCTAACTATGGCTACACCTTC. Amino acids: CASSWGPANYGYTF.

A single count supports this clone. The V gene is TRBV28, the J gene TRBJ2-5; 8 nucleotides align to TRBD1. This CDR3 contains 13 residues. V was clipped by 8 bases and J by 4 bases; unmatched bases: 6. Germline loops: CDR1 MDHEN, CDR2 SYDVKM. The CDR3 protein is CASEGTGRETQYF. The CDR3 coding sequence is TGTGCCAGCGAAGGGACAGGACGAGAGACCCAGTACTTC. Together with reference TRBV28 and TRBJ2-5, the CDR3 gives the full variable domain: DVKVTQSSRYLVKRTGEKVFLECVQDMDHENMFWYRQDPGLGLRLIYFSYDVKMKEKGDIPEGYSVSREKKERFSLILESASTNQTSMYLCASEGTGRETQYFGPGTRLLVL.

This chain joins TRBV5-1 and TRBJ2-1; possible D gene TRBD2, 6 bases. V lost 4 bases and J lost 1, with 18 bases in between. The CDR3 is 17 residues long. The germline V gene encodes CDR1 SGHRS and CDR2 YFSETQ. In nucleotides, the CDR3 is TGCGCCAGCAGCCGTCGGGACTTCAGCCGTTCCTACAATGAGCAGTTCTTC. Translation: CASSRRDFSRSYNEQFF.

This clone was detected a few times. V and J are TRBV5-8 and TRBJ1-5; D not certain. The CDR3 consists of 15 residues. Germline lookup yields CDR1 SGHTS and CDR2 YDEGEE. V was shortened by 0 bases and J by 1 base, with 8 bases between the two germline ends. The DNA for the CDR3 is TGTGCCAGCAGCTTGGAAGAGGGAAGCAATCAGCCCCAGCATTTT. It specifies CASSLEEGSNQPQHF.

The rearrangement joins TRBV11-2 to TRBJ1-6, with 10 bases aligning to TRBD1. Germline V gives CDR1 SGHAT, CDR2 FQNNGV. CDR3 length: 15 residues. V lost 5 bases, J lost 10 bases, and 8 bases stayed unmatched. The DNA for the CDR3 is TGTGCCAGCAGCCCAAGGACAGGGGGTATATCACCCCTCCACTTT. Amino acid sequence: CASSPRTGGISPLHF.

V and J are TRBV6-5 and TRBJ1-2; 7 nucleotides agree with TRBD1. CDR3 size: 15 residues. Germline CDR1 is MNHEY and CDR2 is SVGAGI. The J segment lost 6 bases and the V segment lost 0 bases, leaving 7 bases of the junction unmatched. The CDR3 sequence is CASSYSGTDFDGYTF. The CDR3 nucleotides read TGTGCCAGCAGTTACTCGGGGACAGACTTTGATGGCTACACCTTC.

CDR3 in DNA: TGTGCCACCAGTAACCCGGAGAAGGGCTACACCTTC. This gives the protein CATSNPEKGYTF. The rearrangement uses TRBV24-1 and TRBJ1-2; D uncertain. The CDR3 spans 12 residues. V was cut by 6 bases and J by 8 bases, with 12 bases left in between. Germline loops: CDR1 KGHDR, CDR2 SFDVKD.

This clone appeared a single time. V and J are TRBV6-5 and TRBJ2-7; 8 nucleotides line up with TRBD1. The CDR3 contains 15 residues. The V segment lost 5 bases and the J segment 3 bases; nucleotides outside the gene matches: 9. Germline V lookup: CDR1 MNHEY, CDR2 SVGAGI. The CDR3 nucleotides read TGTGCCAGCAGTCCATCCGGTGACAGGGGCTACGAGCAGTACTTC. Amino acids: CASSPSGDRGYEQYF.

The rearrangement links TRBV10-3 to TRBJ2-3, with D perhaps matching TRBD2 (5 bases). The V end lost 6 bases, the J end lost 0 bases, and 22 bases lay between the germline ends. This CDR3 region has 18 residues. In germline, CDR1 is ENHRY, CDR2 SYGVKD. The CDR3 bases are TGTGCCATCAGCCACCGATCCGGGTTTAGCGAAAGCACAGATACGCAGTATTTT. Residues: CAISHRSGFSESTDTQYF.

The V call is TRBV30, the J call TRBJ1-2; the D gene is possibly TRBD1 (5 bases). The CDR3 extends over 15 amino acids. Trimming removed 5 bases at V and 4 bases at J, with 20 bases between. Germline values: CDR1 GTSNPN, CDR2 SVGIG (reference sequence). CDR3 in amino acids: CAWQLGGAAPYGYTF. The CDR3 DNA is TGTGCCTGGCAACTGGGCGGGGCAGCCCCCTATGGCTACACCTTC.

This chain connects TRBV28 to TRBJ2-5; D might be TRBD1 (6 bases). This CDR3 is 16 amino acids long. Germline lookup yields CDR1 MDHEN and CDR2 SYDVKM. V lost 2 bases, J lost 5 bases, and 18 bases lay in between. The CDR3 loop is CASSLRPPGGRETQYF. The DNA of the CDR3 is TGTGCCAGCAGTTTACGGCCACCTGGGGGCCGGGAGACCCAGTACTTC. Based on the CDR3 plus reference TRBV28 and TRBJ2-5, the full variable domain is DVKVTQSSRYLVKRTGEKVFLECVQDMDHENMFWYRQDPGLGLRLIYFSYDVKMKEKGDIPEGYSVSREKKERFSLILESASTNQTSMYLCASSLRPPGGRETQYFGPGTRLLVL.